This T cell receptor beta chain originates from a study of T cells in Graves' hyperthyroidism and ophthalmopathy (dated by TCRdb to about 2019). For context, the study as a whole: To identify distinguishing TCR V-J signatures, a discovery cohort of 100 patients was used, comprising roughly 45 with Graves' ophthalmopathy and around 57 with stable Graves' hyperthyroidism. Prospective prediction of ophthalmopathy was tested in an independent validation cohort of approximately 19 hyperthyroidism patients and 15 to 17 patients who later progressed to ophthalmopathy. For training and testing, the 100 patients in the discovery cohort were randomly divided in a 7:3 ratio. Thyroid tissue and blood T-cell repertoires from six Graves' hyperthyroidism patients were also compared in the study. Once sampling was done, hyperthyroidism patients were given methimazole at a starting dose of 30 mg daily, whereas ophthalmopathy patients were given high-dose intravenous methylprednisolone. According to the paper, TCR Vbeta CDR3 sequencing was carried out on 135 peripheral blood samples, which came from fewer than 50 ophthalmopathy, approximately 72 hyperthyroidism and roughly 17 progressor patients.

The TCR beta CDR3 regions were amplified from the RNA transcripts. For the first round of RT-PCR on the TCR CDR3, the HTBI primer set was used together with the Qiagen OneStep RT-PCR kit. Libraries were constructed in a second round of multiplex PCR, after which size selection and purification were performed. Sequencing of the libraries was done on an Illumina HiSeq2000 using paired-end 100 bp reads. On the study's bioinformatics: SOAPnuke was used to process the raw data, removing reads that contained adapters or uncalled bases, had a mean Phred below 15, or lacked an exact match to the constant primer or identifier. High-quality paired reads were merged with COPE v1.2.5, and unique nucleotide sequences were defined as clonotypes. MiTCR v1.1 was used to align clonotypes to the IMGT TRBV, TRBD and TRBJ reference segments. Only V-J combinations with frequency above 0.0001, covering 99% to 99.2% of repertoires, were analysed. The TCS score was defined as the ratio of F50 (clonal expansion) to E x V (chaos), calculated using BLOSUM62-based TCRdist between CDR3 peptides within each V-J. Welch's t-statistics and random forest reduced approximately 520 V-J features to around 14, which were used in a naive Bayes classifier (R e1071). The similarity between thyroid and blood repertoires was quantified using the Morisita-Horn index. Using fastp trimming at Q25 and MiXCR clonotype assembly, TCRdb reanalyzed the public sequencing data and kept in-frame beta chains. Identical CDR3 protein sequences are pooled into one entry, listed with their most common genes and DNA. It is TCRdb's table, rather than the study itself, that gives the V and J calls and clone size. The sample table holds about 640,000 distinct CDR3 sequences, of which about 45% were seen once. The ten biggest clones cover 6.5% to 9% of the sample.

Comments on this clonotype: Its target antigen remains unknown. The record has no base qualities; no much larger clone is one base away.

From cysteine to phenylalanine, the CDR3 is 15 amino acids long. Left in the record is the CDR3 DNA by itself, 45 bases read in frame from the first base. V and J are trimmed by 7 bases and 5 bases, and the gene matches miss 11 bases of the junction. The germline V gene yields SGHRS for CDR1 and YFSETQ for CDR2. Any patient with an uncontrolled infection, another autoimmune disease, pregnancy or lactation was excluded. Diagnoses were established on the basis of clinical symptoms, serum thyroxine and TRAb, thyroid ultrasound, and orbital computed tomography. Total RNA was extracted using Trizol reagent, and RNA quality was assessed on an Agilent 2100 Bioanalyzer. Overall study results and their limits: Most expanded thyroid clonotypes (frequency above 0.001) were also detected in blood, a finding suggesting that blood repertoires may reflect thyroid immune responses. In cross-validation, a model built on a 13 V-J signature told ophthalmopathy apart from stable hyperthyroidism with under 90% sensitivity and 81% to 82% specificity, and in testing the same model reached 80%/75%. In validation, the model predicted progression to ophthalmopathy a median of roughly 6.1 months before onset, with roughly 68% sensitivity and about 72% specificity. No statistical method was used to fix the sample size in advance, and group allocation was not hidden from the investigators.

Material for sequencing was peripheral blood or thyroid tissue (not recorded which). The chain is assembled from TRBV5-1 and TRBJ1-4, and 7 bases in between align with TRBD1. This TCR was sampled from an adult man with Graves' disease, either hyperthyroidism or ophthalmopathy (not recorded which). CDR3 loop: CASGLQTGPNEKLFF. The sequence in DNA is TGCGCCAGCGGCCTTCAGACAGGGCCGAATGAAAAACTGTTTTTT.